The rows below give T cell receptor beta chains drawn from one sample of a study of T-cell memory formation after mild COVID-19. Each CDR3 protein gets one entry after TCRdb re-called the 5' RACE reads with MiXCR. The table has some 450,000 distinct CDR3 sequences, more than 15% seen once. Sequenced: PBMCs or a T cell subset sorted from them (not recorded which). The receptor source for this set is a man between 18 and 29 years old who had mild COVID-19 (a few samples of this study predate the infection). Cell type and time point are not known. Both conserved end residues are part of each CDR3. The D gene is left open where the match is weak. Clone size is given for some rows only: seen once, a few or many times, or a class if the clone is expanded.

DNA: TGTGCCAGCAGCTTAATAGCGGGGGGGCCAGGAGAGCAGTTCTTC; CDR3: CASSLIAGGPGEQFF; size: NA; V: TRBV7-2; D: TRBD2; J: TRBJ2-1; length: 15
DNA: TGTGCCAGCAGCCGGGACCTAGCGGACAATGAGCAGTTCTTC; CDR3: CASSRDLADNEQFF; size: NA; V: TRBV4-2; D: TRBD2; J: TRBJ2-1; length: 14
DNA: TGTGCCAGCAGTCACGGGGGTAAAGCTTTCTTT; CDR3: CASSHGGKAFF; size: NA; V: TRBV6-5; D: NA; J: TRBJ1-1; length: 11
DNA: TGTGCCAGCAGCTCGGGACTTAACACAGATACGCAGTATTTT; CDR3: CASSSGLNTDTQYF; size: few; V: TRBV7-3; D: NA; J: TRBJ2-3; length: 14
DNA: TGTGCCAGCAGCCGACAGGATTCGGGCATTCAGTACTTC; CDR3: CASSRQDSGIQYF; size: few; V: TRBV5-6; D: NA; J: TRBJ2-4; length: 13
DNA: TGTGCCAGCAGACGGACAAGGGACACCATGACGGAGACCCAGTACTTC; CDR3: CASRRTRDTMTETQYF; size: few; V: TRBV12-3/TRBV12-4; D: NA; J: TRBJ2-5; length: 16
DNA: TGCGCCAGCAGCCATCGGACAGTGAGCAATCAGCCCCAGCATTTT; CDR3: CASSHRTVSNQPQHF; size: few; V: TRBV4-1; D: NA; J: TRBJ1-5; length: 15
DNA: TGCAGCGCAGGACAGGGTAGCAATCAGCCCCAGCATTTT; CDR3: CSAGQGSNQPQHF; size: few; V: TRBV29-1; D: TRBD1; J: TRBJ1-5; length: 13
DNA: TGTGCCAGCAGCGTAGCGGGGGGGACCTACAATGAGCAGTTCTTC; CDR3: CASSVAGGTYNEQFF; size: NA; V: TRBV9; D: TRBD2; J: TRBJ2-1; length: 15
DNA: TGTGCCAGCAGCCAAGGGCGGGGAATAGCTGAAGCTTTCTTT; CDR3: CASSQGRGIAEAFF; size: few; V: TRBV14; D: NA; J: TRBJ1-1; length: 14
DNA: TGTGCCACCAGCAGAGTGGGGGCAGCTAATACGCAGTATTTT; CDR3: CATSRVGAANTQYF; size: many; V: TRBV15; D: NA; J: TRBJ2-3; length: 14
DNA: TGTGCCAGCAGCTCCCAGGGGGCTTCTGGAAACACCATATATTTT; CDR3: CASSSQGASGNTIYF; size: NA; V: TRBV7-2; D: TRBD1; J: TRBJ1-3; length: 15
DNA: TGTGCCAGCAGTGAGGGGATATCCCTCAATTCACCCCTCCACTTT; CDR3: CASSEGISLNSPLHF; size: NA; V: TRBV2; D: NA; J: TRBJ1-6; length: 15
DNA: TGTGCCAGCAGTGAAGGGCCAAGCACAGATACGCAGTATTTT; CDR3: CASSEGPSTDTQYF; size: NA; V: TRBV6-1; D: NA; J: TRBJ2-3; length: 14
DNA: TGCGCCAGCAGTCTAGGCCCGGGACTAGCGGGGGGCCGTAGGGGCAATGAGCAGTTCTTC; CDR3: CASSLGPGLAGGRRGNEQFF; size: many; V: TRBV5-1; D: TRBD2; J: TRBJ2-1; length: 20
DNA: TGCAGCGGCCATACACTCGGCACTGAAGCTTTCTTT; CDR3: CSGHTLGTEAFF; size: NA; V: TRBV29-1; D: NA; J: TRBJ1-1; length: 12
DNA: TGCAGTGCTAAAGACAGCAATGAGCAGTTCTTC; CDR3: CSAKDSNEQFF; size: few; V: TRBV20-1; D: NA; J: TRBJ2-1; length: 11
DNA: TGTGCCAGCAGCTCGATGGACTACTCGAAACAGTACTTC; CDR3: CASSSMDYSKQYF; size: few; V: TRBV7-6; D: NA; J: TRBJ2-7; length: 13
DNA: TGCGCCAGCCAAGCGGGGGGGCCGGGAGATACGCAGTATTTT; CDR3: CASQAGGPGDTQYF; size: few; V: TRBV10-2; D: TRBD2; J: TRBJ2-3; length: 14
DNA: TGTGCCAGCAGCGGGCAGGGGGTTGGGGCCAACGTCCTGACTTTC; CDR3: CASSGQGVGANVLTF; size: NA; V: TRBV9; D: TRBD1; J: TRBJ2-6; length: 15
DNA: TGTGCCAGCAGCTTCGGACCGGGGAATGAGCAGTTCTTC; CDR3: CASSFGPGNEQFF; size: many; V: TRBV7-9; D: NA; J: TRBJ2-1; length: 13
DNA: TGCGCCAGCAGCATCAGACAGGGGTGGCGTGAGCAGTTCTTC; CDR3: CASSIRQGWREQFF; size: few; V: TRBV5-1; D: TRBD1; J: TRBJ2-1; length: 14
DNA: TGTGCCAGCAGCCAAGTCCATGGGAACAATGAGCAGTTCTTC; CDR3: CASSQVHGNNEQFF; size: few; V: TRBV4-2; D: NA; J: TRBJ2-1; length: 14
DNA: TGTGCCAGTAGCCCGATGGGGCAGGTGAACACCGGGGAGCTGTTTTTT; CDR3: CASSPMGQVNTGELFF; size: few; V: TRBV19; D: NA; J: TRBJ2-2; length: 16
DNA: TGCAGCGTTGCCAGCAGGGGGCTTGGCGCTGGAAACACCATATATTTT; CDR3: CSVASRGLGAGNTIYF; size: many; V: TRBV29-1; D: TRBD1; J: TRBJ1-3; length: 16
DNA: TGCGCCAGCAGCCCTTCGACAGGGGGTCGCAATGAGCAGTTCTTC; CDR3: CASSPSTGGRNEQFF; size: NA; V: TRBV5-1; D: TRBD1; J: TRBJ2-1; length: 15
DNA: TGTGCCACCGAAGGTCTAGCAGGCCGTAGCAATCAGCCCCAGCATTTT; CDR3: CATEGLAGRSNQPQHF; size: few; V: TRBV24-1; D: NA; J: TRBJ1-5; length: 16
DNA: TGTGCCAGCAGCTTGAACAGGGGGCAAGTAGCTTTCTTT; CDR3: CASSLNRGQVAFF; size: few; V: TRBV5-6; D: TRBD1; J: TRBJ1-1; length: 13
DNA: TGTGCCAGCAGCTTAGACCGGGGAGAGACCCAGTACTTC; CDR3: CASSLDRGETQYF; size: many; V: TRBV7-2; D: NA; J: TRBJ2-5; length: 13
DNA: TGCGCCAGCAGCGTAACATGGACAATCAATGAAAAACTGTTTTTT; CDR3: CASSVTWTINEKLFF; size: NA; V: TRBV5-1; D: NA; J: TRBJ1-4; length: 15
DNA: TGTGCCAGCAGCTCGACTAGCGGCACAGATACGCAGTATTTT; CDR3: CASSSTSGTDTQYF; size: NA; V: TRBV7-2; D: TRBD2; J: TRBJ2-3; length: 14
DNA: TGTGCCATCAGTGAGCCGGGGACAGGGGCCATGAACACTGAAGCTTTCTTT; CDR3: CAISEPGTGAMNTEAFF; size: few; V: TRBV10-3; D: TRBD1; J: TRBJ1-1; length: 17